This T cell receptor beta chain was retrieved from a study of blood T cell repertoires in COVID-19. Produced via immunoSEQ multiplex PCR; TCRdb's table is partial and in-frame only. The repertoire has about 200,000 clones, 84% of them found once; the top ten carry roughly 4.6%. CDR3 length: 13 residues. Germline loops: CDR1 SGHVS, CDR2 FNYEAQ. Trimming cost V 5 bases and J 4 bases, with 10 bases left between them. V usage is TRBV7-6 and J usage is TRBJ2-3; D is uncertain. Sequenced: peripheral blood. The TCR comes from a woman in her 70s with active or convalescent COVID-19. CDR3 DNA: TGTGCCAGCAGCCCCCCCCGGGCAGATACGCAGTATTTT. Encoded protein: CASSPPRADTQYF.